This T cell receptor beta chain was recovered during a study of T-cell memory formation after mild COVID-19. General observations from the study: Nothing confirmed that second-wave clones peaking on day 37 were specific for SARS-CoV-2.

TCRdb passed the 5' RACE reads through MiXCR, listing each CDR3 protein once. Among some 100,000 distinct CDR3 sequences, roughly 11% were seen once, and the ten largest hold around 40%. Germline CDR1 SEHNR, CDR2 FQNEAQ (reference sequence). The V end lost 6 bases, the J end lost 16 bases, and 22 bases lay between the germline ends. The CDR3 sequence is 13 residues long. This clonotype was detected a few times. The antigen is not known. Source material: PBMCs or a T cell subset sorted from them (not recorded which). The gene calls are TRBV7-9 and TRBJ2-1, with D tentatively TRBD1 (6 bases). This clonotype originated in a man in his late teens or twenties who had mild COVID-19 (a few samples of this study predate the infection). Cell type and time point are not known. CDR3 protein: CASSPYSGDRPFF. The CDR3 DNA follows: TGTGCCAGCAGTCCCTACTCCGGTGACAGGCCTTTCTTC.